Presented here are 18 T cell receptor beta chains from one specimen sequenced in a study of T cell repertoires in cytomegalovirus infection. No cognate antigen is known for these TCRs. TCRdb fed the reads into MiXCR, producing one record per CDR3 protein. The data contain nearly 700,000 distinct CDR3 sequences, around 32% of them singletons. The sequencing here drew on cultured PBMCs, taken from culture after CMV antigen stimulation. The receptors stem from a human donor in good health (CMV status not recorded). Some clones in this sample may be carry-over from other donors' samples.

The gene calls are TRBV6-6 and TRBJ1-2; the D is unclear. Trimming left V 5 bases short and J 5 bases short, with 21 bases between. Looked up from germline, CDR1 is MNHNY and CDR2 is SVGAGI (reference sequence). The CDR3 consists of 16 residues. The CDR3 loop is CASSTTPDADPYGYTF. DNA of the CDR3: TGTGCCAGCAGTACCACTCCCGACGCAGACCCTTATGGCTACACCTTC.

V and J are TRBV12-3 or TRBV12-4 and TRBJ1-1; possibly TRBD1 for D (5 bases). The CDR3 is made up of 12 amino acids. The V gene lost 6 bases and the J gene lost 10 bases, with 15 bases spanning the gap. The DNA for the CDR3 is TGTGCCAGCAGCCGTCGTCCCGGGGGAGCTTTCTTT. It codes for CASSRRPGGAFF.

The chain combines TRBV2 with TRBJ2-4, with a tentative D call TRBD2 (5 bases). V shed 6 bases and J shed 0 bases, with 9 bases lying between them. The CDR3 loop spans 14 amino acids. Looked up from germline, CDR1 is SNHLY and CDR2 is FYNNEI. CDR3 amino acids: CASRTGRAKNIQYF. In nucleotides, the CDR3 is TGTGCCAGCAGGACGGGGAGAGCCAAAAACATTCAGTACTTC.

This clonotype was counted a few times. The V call is TRBV28, the J call TRBJ2-5, with TRBD2 identical over 7 bases. This CDR3 is built from 17 residues. V trimming: 4 bases; J trimming: 5 bases; junction bases outside the gene matches: 16. Germline V lookup: CDR1 MDHEN, CDR2 SYDVKM. CDR3 DNA: TGTGCCAGCAGTTCCTGGGGGGGTGGTCGAGGGGTGGAGACCCAGTACTTC. The encoded protein is CASSSWGGGRGVETQYF.

This clonotype was recorded a few times. The chain links TRBV12-3 or TRBV12-4 to TRBJ1-1; D remains unclear. With 1 base removed from V and 0 bases from J, the gap between germline ends came to 15 bases. This CDR3 is 17 amino acids long. CDR3 loop: CASSLGYSDRLNTEAFF. In DNA form, the CDR3 reads TGTGCCAGCAGTTTAGGATACTCGGACCGACTGAACACTGAAGCTTTCTTT.

This clonotype was counted between two and nine times. V usage is TRBV6-6 and J usage is TRBJ1-2, with 11 positions matching TRBD1. This CDR3 has 14 amino acids. The trim removed 6 bases at V and 8 bases at J, leaving 8 bases unmatched. From germline, CDR1 is MNHNY and CDR2 SVGAGI (reference sequence). The DNA of the CDR3 is TGTGCCAGCAGGAGAGGACAGGGGGCGGAAGGCTACACCTTC. It yields the protein CASRRGQGAEGYTF.

This clonotype was counted a few times. This chain uses TRBV5-1 with TRBJ2-7; D perhaps matches TRBD2 (5 bases). This CDR3 has 15 amino acids. Trimming stripped 4 bases from V and 3 bases from J, with 17 bases between. Germline assignment: CDR1 SGHRS and CDR2 YFSETQ. DNA of the CDR3: TGCGCCAGCAGCCCAGCCTTGGGAGAGCTCTACGAGCAGTACTTC. Its translation: CASSPALGELYEQYF. The entire variable domain, with the rest obtained from reference TRBV5-1 and TRBJ2-7, is as follows: KAGVTQTPRYLIKTRGQQVTLSCSPISGHRSVSWYQQTPGQGLQFLFEYFSETQRNKGNFPGRFSGRQFSNSRSEMNVSTLELGDSALYLCASSPALGELYEQYFGPGTRLTVT.

The CDR3 region has the DNA TGTGCCAGCAGCTTATGGGGGGGGTCAACCTACGAGCAGTACTTC. Translating gives CASSLWGGSTYEQYF. V and J are TRBV7-2 and TRBJ2-7, with 7 bases that match TRBD2. Germline V lookup: CDR1 SGHTA, CDR2 FQGNSA. There are 15 residues in the CDR3. V lost 2 bases and J lost 2; bases outside the gene matches: 6.

The V call is TRBV6-2 or TRBV6-3, the J call TRBJ2-1; 9 nucleotides agree with TRBD2. The junction had 6 bases not matched to a gene; V was cut back by 6 bases and J by 9 bases. Per germline, CDR1 MNHEY and CDR2 SVGEGT. This CDR3 has 13 amino acids. DNA of the CDR3: TGTGCCAGCAGCTCTAGCGGGAAAGGTGAGCAGTTCTTC. As protein: CASSSSGKGEQFF.

This clonotype has just a few counts. V and J are TRBV12-3 or TRBV12-4 and TRBJ1-5, with D unresolved. This CDR3 comprises 11 residues. V shed 3 bases and J shed 11 bases, with 8 bases lying between them. The CDR3 spells CASSFSQSQHF. CDR3 DNA: TGTGCCAGCAGTTTTTCGCAATCCCAGCATTTT.

The chain links TRBV18 to TRBJ1-1; D not resolved. Germline V gene lookup returns CDR1 KGHSH and CDR2 LQKENI. CDR3 length: 13 amino acids. Trimming took off 3 bases at V and 11 bases at J, with 16 bases between the two ends. CDR3 sequence reads: CASSPNFLTSAFF. In nucleotides, the CDR3 is TGTGCCAGCTCACCCAACTTTCTCACGAGTGCTTTCTTT.

This clonotype turned up a few times. The chain couples TRBV20-1 to TRBJ1-6, with D maybe TRBD1 (6 bases). Looked up from germline, CDR1 is DFQATT and CDR2 is SNEGSKA (reference sequence). Between the trimmed V and J ends, which lost 5 bases and 8 bases, there was a span of 13 bases. CDR3 length: 13 amino acids. The CDR3 region has the DNA TGCAGTGCTTTACAGGGCCAGGATTCACCCCTCCACTTT. It codes for CSALQGQDSPLHF.

The rearrangement uses TRBV7-2 and TRBJ2-1; 9 bases agree with TRBD2. The length of the CDR3 is 17 residues. Germline V gene lookup returns CDR1 SGHTA and CDR2 FQGNSA. Trimming took 2 bases from V and 9 from J; bases not matched to a gene: 14. The CDR3 nucleotides are TGTGCCAGCAGCTTAATAAGCGGGGGGCCTGAATCGGGTGAGCAGTTCTTC. It specifies CASSLISGGPESGEQFF.

The rearrangement links TRBV20-1 to TRBJ1-4, with no clear D. With 0 bases removed from V and 8 bases from J, the gap between germline ends came to 19 bases. CDR3 size: 16 residues. Germline V gene data show CDR1 as DFQATT and CDR2 as SNEGSKA (reference sequence). CDR3 bases: TGCAGTGCTAGAGATAGAGGCCTCTTCCCTCCGGAAAAACTGTTTTTT. Its translation is CSARDRGLFPPEKLFF.

In this sample, this clonotype turned up a few times. V gene TRBV12-5 combines with J gene TRBJ2-1, with 9 bases aligning to TRBD2. CDR1 and CDR2 (germline): LGHNT, FRNRAP. V was pared by 0 bases and J by 12 bases, with 12 bases of the junction left unmatched. The CDR3 is made up of 16 amino acids. The CDR3, as DNA: TGTGCTAGTGGTTTGGTAAGGGCTAGCGGGATTAGTAGGCAGTTCTTC. Translating it yields CASGLVRASGISRQFF.

The sample holds a few counts of this clonotype. The chain recombines TRBV11-1 with TRBJ1-4; 8 nucleotides agree with TRBD1. The CDR3 sequence is 15 residues long. Germline-derived CDR1 and CDR2 are SGHAT and FQDESV (reference sequence). V lost 6 bases, J lost 4 bases, and 7 bases stayed unmatched. CDR3 sequence (DNA): TGTGCCAGCAGACAAAGACAGGGGAGTAATGAAAAACTGTTTTTT. This gives the protein CASRQRQGSNEKLFF.

The J gene is TRBJ2-7, the V gene TRBV6-6; D may correspond to TRBD1 or TRBD2 (5 bases each). The CDR3 totals 14 residues. The ends were cut back, 5 bases at V and 3 bases at J, with 14 bases in the middle. Germline-derived CDR1 and CDR2 are MNHNY and SVGAGI (reference sequence). DNA for the CDR3: TGTGCCAGCAGTCAGGGTACCGGGGACTACGAGCAGTACTTC. It translates to CASSQGTGDYEQYF.

There are many counts of this clonotype. The V call is TRBV7-2, the J call TRBJ2-7, with D unclear. Trimming stripped 1 base from V and 3 bases from J, with 19 bases between. Germline values: CDR1 SGHTA, CDR2 FQGNSA. The CDR3 runs to 17 residues. The CDR3 here is CASSLVGGPVLYYEQYF. The CDR3 DNA reads TGTGCCAGCAGCTTAGTTGGTGGCCCGGTTTTATACTACGAGCAGTACTTC.